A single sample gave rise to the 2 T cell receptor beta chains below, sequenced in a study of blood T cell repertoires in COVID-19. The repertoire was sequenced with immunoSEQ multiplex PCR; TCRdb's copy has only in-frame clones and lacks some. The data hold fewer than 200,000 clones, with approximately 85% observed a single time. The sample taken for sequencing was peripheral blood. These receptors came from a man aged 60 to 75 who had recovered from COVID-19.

The CDR3 loop is CASTRDSGETQYF. CDR3 nucleotide sequence: TGTGCCAGCACCCGGGACAGCGGTGAGACCCAGTACTTC. This sequence joins TRBV12-3 or TRBV12-4 and TRBJ2-5; TRBD1 matches at 7 bases. The trim removed 7 bases at V and 5 bases at J, leaving 7 bases unmatched. The CDR3 runs to 13 residues.

Written as DNA, the CDR3 is TGTGCCAGTAGTGTGGGACAGGGGGTTGGCTATGGCTACACCTTC. Amino acid sequence: CASSVGQGVGYGYTF. This rearrangement joins TRBV19 to TRBJ1-2; TRBD1 aligns across 11 bases. CDR1 and CDR2 from the germline V gene are LNHDA and SQIVND (reference sequence). CDR3 length: 15 amino acids. The J segment lost 4 bases and the V segment lost 5 bases, leaving 6 bases of the junction unmatched.